What follows are 3 T cell receptor beta chains derived from one specimen sequenced in a study of post-analysis software for immune sequencing data. Broader study findings: Patients had higher frequencies than controls of about five TRBV segments, including TRBV5-6, TRBV5-1 and TRBV20-1.

These receptors have no known antigen. Incorporated into the TCR beta cDNA libraries were unique molecular identifiers, which served to reduce PCR and sequencing biases. TCRdb processed the PCR reads anew with MiXCR; each CDR3 protein has one entry. Of 740,000 or so distinct CDR3 sequences listed, roughly 50% are singletons. Sequencing used blood. The source of these receptors is a girl under 18 with multiple sclerosis.

The CDR3 nucleotides are TGCAGTGCTGTTCCTCCAGCGGGGACCTACAATGAGCAGTTCTTC. It is translated as CSAVPPAGTYNEQFF. The chain employs TRBV20-1 and TRBJ2-1; TRBD2 matches at 7 bases. The germline V gene has CDR1 DFQATT and CDR2 SNEGSKA (reference sequence). Losses at the gene ends were 5 bases for V and 2 bases for J; bases not matched to a gene: 9. The CDR3 runs to 15 residues.

This chain links TRBV29-1 with TRBJ2-7; no definite D call. The V gene's germline CDR1 is SQVTM and CDR2 ANQGSEA. The CDR3 covers 10 residues. V lost 6 bases and J lost 5, with 8 bases in between. The CDR3 loop reads CSVIAHEQYF. CDR3 coding DNA: TGCAGCGTCATTGCCCACGAGCAGTACTTC.

In this sample, this clonotype turned up a few times. The genes are TRBV12-3 or TRBV12-4 and TRBJ1-2; D is undetermined. Trimming removed 3 bases from V and 2 bases from J, with 13 bases in between. The CDR3 runs to 15 residues. The CDR3 spells CASSFEYPTNYGYTF. The CDR3 DNA sequence: TGTGCCAGCAGTTTTGAATATCCAACAAACTATGGCTACACCTTC.